The 17 T cell receptor beta chains listed next were all sequenced from one sample in a study of cytotoxic CD8 clonotypes in ibrutinib-treated CLL. Profiled with immunoSEQ multiplex PCR; TCRdb holds only in-frame clones, not every one. The sample includes about 49,000 clones, 60% to 80% seen only once; the top ten take 13%. Sequencing was performed on PBMCs, taken after 12 months of ibrutinib treatment. The receptors originated from a human donor with chronic lymphocytic leukemia.

As to this clone: Its ends do not fully match the called genes, so a read error is possible. The CDR3 DNA reads as TGCGCCAGCAGTGATAAGCACCAGGAGACCCAGTACTTC. Its translation is CASSDKHQETQYF. The chain recombines TRBV10-1 with TRBJ2-5, with D hard to call. Germline values: CDR1 WNHNN, CDR2 SYGVQD (reference sequence). The CDR3 contains 13 residues.

In its sample, this clone was seen a few times. The V and J genes are TRBV19 and TRBJ1-6; D not certain. Trimming removed 6 bases at V and 5 bases at J, with 8 bases between. Germline V gives CDR1 LNHDA, CDR2 SQIVND (reference sequence). The CDR3 is 13 amino acids. The CDR3 DNA is TGTGCCAGTAGAGAGGTGAATAATTCACCCCTCCACTTT. Translated, it gives CASREVNNSPLHF. Together with reference TRBV19 and TRBJ1-6, the CDR3 gives the full variable domain: DGGITQSPKYLFRKEGQNVTLSCEQNLNHDAMYWYRQDPGQGLRLIYYSQIVNDFQKGDIAEGYSVSREKKESFPLTVTSAQKNPTAFYLCASREVNNSPLHFGNGTRLTVT.

The chain recombines TRBV10-3 with TRBJ1-3; D may be TRBD1 (6 bases). Germline V gene sequence: CDR1 ENHRY, CDR2 SYGVKD. Trimming took 2 bases from V and 0 from J, leaving 11 bases between them. This CDR3 contains 16 residues. CDR3 nucleotides: TGTGCCATCAGTGAGGGGGGACAACCCTCTGGAAACACCATATATTTT. Protein: CAISEGGQPSGNTIYF.

The chain employs TRBV4-1 and TRBJ1-1, with D possibly being TRBD1 (6 bases). This CDR3 has 15 residues. Germline CDR1 reads MGHRA; CDR2 reads YSYEKL. Trimming removed 6 bases at V and 4 bases at J, with 18 bases between. CDR3 protein: CASSLPQGGSTEAFF. The CDR3 DNA follows: TGCGCCAGCAGTCTACCACAGGGAGGCTCCACTGAAGCTTTCTTT.

In this sample, this clone turned up once. The genes are TRBV7-9 and TRBJ2-4, with 7 bases aligning to TRBD2. The ends lost 1 base at V and 4 bases at J; junction bases unmatched: 10. The CDR3 length is 17 residues. CDR1 and CDR2 (germline): SEHNR, FQNEAQ (reference sequence). Here the CDR3 DNA reads TGTGCCAGCAGCTTAGGCGCTAGCGGAGACTGGAAAAACATTCAGTACTTC. Its translation: CASSLGASGDWKNIQYF.

In its sample, this clone was seen a few times. The chain is built from TRBV30 and TRBJ1-1, with D possibly being TRBD1 (5 bases). The CDR3 is made up of 10 amino acids. Germline V CDR1 and CDR2: GTSNPN, SVGIG (reference sequence). Trimming took 4 bases from V and 7 from J, leaving 7 bases between them. DNA for the CDR3: TGTGCCTGGAACAGGCGTGAAGCTTTCTTT. This gives the protein CAWNRREAFF. Drawing the rest from reference TRBV30 and TRBJ1-1, the complete variable domain is SQTIHQWPATLVQPVGSPLSLECTVEGTSNPNLYWYRQAAGRGLQLLFYSVGIGQISSEVPQNLSASRPQDRQFILSSKKLLLSDSGFYLCAWNRREAFFGQGTRLTVV.

V and J are TRBV5-6 and TRBJ1-2; D uncertain. Germline assignment: CDR1 SGHDT and CDR2 YYEEEE. The CDR3 covers 12 residues. With 6 bases removed from V and 5 bases from J, the gap between germline ends came to 11 bases. The CDR3 DNA follows: TGTGCCAGCAACCCGTCGGGTTATGGCTACACCTTC. Its protein is CASNPSGYGYTF.

The sample holds a few counts of this clone. J is TRBJ1-4 and V is TRBV4-1; D is perhaps TRBD1 (5 bases). Trimming took off 1 base at V and 8 bases at J, with 14 bases between the two ends. The CDR3 runs to 15 residues. Per germline, CDR1 MGHRA and CDR2 YSYEKL. The CDR3 DNA is TGCGCCAGCAGCCAAGTCGGGGGGGGATCGGAAAAACTGTTTTTT. This translates into CASSQVGGGSEKLFF.

This chain connects TRBV9 to TRBJ2-1, with 7 bases lining up with TRBD2. The germline gives CDR1 SGDLS, CDR2 YYNGEE. The J segment lost 0 bases and the V segment lost 0 bases, leaving 6 bases of the junction unmatched. The CDR3 is 17 residues long. CDR3 region: CASSVEWGGSSYNEQFF. CDR3 sequence (DNA): TGTGCCAGCAGCGTAGAATGGGGGGGAAGCTCCTACAATGAGCAGTTCTTC.

This clone was counted a few times. The chain has TRBV6-6 and TRBJ1-5; D is ambiguous. Germline V lookup: CDR1 MNHNY, CDR2 SVGAGI (reference sequence). V was cut by 2 bases and J by 5 bases, with 4 bases left in between. The CDR3 runs 12 residues. The CDR3 reads CASSYRDQPQHF. The CDR3 nucleotides are TGTGCCAGCAGTTACAGAGATCAGCCCCAGCATTTT.

The J gene is TRBJ1-1, the V gene TRBV7-9; D remains ambiguous. This CDR3 region has 13 residues. Germline V gives CDR1 SEHNR, CDR2 FQNEAQ (reference sequence). Trimming removed 5 bases from V and 3 bases from J, with 10 bases in between. CDR3 sequence (DNA): TGTGCCAGCAGCATCGAGGTGGACACTGAAGCTTTCTTT. This translates into CASSIEVDTEAFF.

This chain links TRBV5-1 with TRBJ2-5, with D possibly being TRBD1 or TRBD2 (5 bases each). V was trimmed by 4 bases and J by 5 bases, leaving 12 bases between them. Germline V gives CDR1 SGHRS, CDR2 YFSETQ. This CDR3 is built from 13 residues. The CDR3 DNA is TGCGCCAGCAGCCTTAGAGGGACGGAGACCCAGTACTTC. It encodes CASSLRGTETQYF.

This clone came up a few times. This rearrangement joins TRBV19 to TRBJ1-2; TRBD1 agrees at 10 bases. V lost 3 bases to trimming and J lost 5 bases; unmatched junction nucleotides: 12. The CDR3 sequence is 17 residues long. Germline V gene sequence: CDR1 LNHDA, CDR2 SQIVND (reference sequence). Written as DNA, the CDR3 is TGTGCCAGTAGTATCGCCGGGACAGGGGCCCGGGGGTATGGCTACACCTTC. This translates into CASSIAGTGARGYGYTF.

The rearrangement links TRBV12-2 to TRBJ1-3; the D segment call TRBD1 is taken from the table without a DNA check. TRBV12-2 is designated a pseudogene. CDR3 length: 15 amino acids. CDR3 region: CASRWTGASGNTIYF. The CDR3 region has the DNA TGTGCAAGTCGCTGGACAGGGGCCTCTGGAAACACCATATATTTT.

This chain uses TRBV7-2 with TRBJ2-1; a possible D gene is TRBD1 (5 bases). The CDR3 covers 15 residues. CDR1 and CDR2 (germline): SGHTA, FQGNSA. Trimming shortened V by 4 bases and J by 8 bases, and 18 bases separated the two germline ends. CDR3 nucleotides: TGTGCCAGCAGCTCAGGGCAGGGTCGTTTCCATGAGCAGTTCTTC. Translation gives CASSSGQGRFHEQFF.

The chain uses TRBV4-2 and TRBJ2-1; 7 positions match TRBD2. J was trimmed by 3 bases and V by 5 bases; bases with no gene match: 7. The CDR3 contains 15 residues. Per the germline V gene, CDR1 is LGHNA and CDR2 is YNFKEQ. The CDR3 DNA reads as TGTGCCAGCAGCAAGACAGCGGGGAACTACAATGAGCAGTTCTTC. Its protein is CASSKTAGNYNEQFF.

This clone was seen more than once but under ten times. J is TRBJ2-3 and V is TRBV6-6; D is undetermined. The CDR3 spans 14 residues. The V and J ends lost 4 bases and 2 bases respectively, with 10 bases between them. CDR1 MNHNY and CDR2 SVGAGI come from the germline V gene (reference sequence). Here the CDR3 reads CASSFGSNTDTQYF. For the CDR3, the DNA is TGTGCCAGCAGTTTCGGTTCTAACACAGATACGCAGTATTTT.